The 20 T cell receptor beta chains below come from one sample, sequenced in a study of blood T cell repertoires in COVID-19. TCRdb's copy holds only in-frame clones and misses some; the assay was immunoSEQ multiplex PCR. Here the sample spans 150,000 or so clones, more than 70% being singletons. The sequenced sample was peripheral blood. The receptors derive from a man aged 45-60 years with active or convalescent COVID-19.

CDR3 loop: CASSSTKNEQFF. The DNA of the CDR3 is TGTGCCAGCAGCTCGACTAAAAATGAGCAGTTCTTC. V and J are TRBV27 and TRBJ2-1; D may be TRBD2 (5 bases). The V and J ends lost 6 bases and 7 bases respectively, with 10 bases between them. The germline CDR1 and CDR2 sequences are MNHEY and SMNVEV (reference sequence). The CDR3 extends over 12 amino acids.

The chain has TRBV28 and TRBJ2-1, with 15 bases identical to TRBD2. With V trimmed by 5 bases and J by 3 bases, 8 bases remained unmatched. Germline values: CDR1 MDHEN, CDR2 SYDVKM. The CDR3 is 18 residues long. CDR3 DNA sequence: TGTGCCAGCAGTACCTCGGGACTAGCGGGAGGAGGCTACAATGAGCAGTTCTTC. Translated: CASSTSGLAGGGYNEQFF.

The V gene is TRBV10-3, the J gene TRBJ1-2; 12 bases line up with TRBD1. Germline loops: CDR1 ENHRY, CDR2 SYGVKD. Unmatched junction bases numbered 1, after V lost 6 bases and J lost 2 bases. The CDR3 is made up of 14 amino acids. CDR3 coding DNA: TGTGCCATCAGCGGGACAGGGGGCAACTATGGCTACACCTTC. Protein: CAISGTGGNYGYTF.

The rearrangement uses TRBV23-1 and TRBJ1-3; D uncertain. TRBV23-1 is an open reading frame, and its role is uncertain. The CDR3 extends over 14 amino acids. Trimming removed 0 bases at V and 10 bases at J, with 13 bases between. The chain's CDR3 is CASSQSREGGTIYF. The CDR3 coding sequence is TGCGCCAGCAGTCAATCGAGGGAAGGTGGTACCATATATTTT.

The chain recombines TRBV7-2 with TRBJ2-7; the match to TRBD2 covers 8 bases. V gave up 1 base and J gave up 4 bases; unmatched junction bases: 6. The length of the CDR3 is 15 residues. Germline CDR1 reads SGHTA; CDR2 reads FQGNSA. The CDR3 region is CASSLVLAGGYEQYF. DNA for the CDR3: TGTGCCAGCAGCTTAGTATTGGCGGGGGGATACGAGCAGTACTTC.

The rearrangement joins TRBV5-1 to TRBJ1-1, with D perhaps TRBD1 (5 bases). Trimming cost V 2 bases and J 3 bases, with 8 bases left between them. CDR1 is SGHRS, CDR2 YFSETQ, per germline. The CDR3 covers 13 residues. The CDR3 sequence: CASSLEQDTEAFF. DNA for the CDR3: TGCGCCAGCAGCTTAGAACAGGACACTGAAGCTTTCTTT.

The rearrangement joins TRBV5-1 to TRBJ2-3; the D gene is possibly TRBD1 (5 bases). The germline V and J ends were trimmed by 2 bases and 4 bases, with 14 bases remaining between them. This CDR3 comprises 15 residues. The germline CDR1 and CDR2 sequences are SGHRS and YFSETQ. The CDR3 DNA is TGCGCCAGCAGCTTACGGTCCGTAGGGGCAGATACGCAGTATTTT. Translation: CASSLRSVGADTQYF.

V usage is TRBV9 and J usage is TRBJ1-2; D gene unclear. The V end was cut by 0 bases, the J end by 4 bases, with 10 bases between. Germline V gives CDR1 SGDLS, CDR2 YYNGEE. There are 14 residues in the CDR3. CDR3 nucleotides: TGTGCCAGCAGCGTAGATATGGCCCCCTATGGCTACACCTTC. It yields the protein CASSVDMAPYGYTF. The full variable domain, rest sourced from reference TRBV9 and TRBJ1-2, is DSGVTQTPKHLITATGQRVTLRCSPRSGDLSVYWYQQSLDQGLQFLIQYYNGEERAKGNILERFSAQQFPDLHSELNLSSLELGDSALYFCASSVDMAPYGYTFGSGTRLTVV.

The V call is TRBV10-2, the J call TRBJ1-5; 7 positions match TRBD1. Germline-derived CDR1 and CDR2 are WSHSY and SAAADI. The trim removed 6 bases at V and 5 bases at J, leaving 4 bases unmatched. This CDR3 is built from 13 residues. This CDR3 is CASSVQGYQPQHF. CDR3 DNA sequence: TGCGCCAGCAGCGTACAGGGGTATCAGCCCCAGCATTTT.

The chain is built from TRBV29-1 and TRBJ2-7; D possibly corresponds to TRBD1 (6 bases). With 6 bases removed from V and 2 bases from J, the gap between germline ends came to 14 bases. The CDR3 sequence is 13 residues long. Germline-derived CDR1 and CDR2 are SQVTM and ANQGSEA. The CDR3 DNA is TGCAGCGTGGCCGGGACATTCACCTACGAGCAGTACTTC. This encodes CSVAGTFTYEQYF.

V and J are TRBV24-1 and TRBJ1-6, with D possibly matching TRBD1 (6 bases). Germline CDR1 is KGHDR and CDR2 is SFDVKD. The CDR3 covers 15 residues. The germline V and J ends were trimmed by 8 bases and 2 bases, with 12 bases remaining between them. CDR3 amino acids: CATTYRAAYNSPLHF. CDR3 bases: TGTGCCACCACGTACAGGGCTGCCTATAATTCACCCCTCCACTTT.

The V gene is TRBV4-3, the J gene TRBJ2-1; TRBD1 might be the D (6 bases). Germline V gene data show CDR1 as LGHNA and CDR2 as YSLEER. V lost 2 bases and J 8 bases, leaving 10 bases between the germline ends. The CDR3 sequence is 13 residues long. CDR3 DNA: TGCGCCAGCAGCCAAAACAGGGTTGATGAGCAGTTCTTC. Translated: CASSQNRVDEQFF.

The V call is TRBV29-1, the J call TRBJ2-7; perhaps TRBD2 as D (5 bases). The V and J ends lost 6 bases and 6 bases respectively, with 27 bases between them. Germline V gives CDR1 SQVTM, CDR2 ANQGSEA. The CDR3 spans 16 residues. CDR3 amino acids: CSVAYSGNPAYSEQYF. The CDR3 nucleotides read TGCAGCGTGGCGTATTCCGGGAACCCAGCTTACTCCGAGCAGTACTTC.

This CDR3 is CATSRDRGQGTEAFF. The CDR3, as DNA: TGTGCCACCAGCAGAGACAGGGGGCAAGGCACTGAAGCTTTCTTT. The chain couples TRBV15 to TRBJ1-1; TRBD1 matches at 8 bases. Germline assignment: CDR1 LNHNV and CDR2 YYDKDF (reference sequence). CDR3 length equals 15 residues. V lost 0 bases and J lost 4; bases outside the gene matches: 4. Together with reference TRBV15 and TRBJ1-1, the CDR3 gives the full variable domain: DAMVIQNPRYQVTQFGKPVTLSCSQTLNHNVMYWYQQKSSQAPKLLFHYYDKDFNNEADTPDNFQSRRPNTSFCFLDIRSPGLGDTAMYLCATSRDRGQGTEAFFGQGTRLTVV.

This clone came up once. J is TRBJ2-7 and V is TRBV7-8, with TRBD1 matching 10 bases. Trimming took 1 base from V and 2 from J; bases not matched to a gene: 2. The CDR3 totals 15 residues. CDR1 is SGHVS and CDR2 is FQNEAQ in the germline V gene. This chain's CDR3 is CASSLGGTGAYEQYF. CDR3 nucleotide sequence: TGTGCCAGCAGCTTAGGCGGGACAGGGGCCTACGAGCAGTACTTC.

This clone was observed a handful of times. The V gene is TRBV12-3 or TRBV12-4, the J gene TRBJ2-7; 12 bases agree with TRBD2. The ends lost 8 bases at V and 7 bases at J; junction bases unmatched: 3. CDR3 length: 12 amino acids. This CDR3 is CASGLAGMEQYF. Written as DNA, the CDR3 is TGTGCCAGCGGACTAGCGGGGATGGAGCAGTACTTC.

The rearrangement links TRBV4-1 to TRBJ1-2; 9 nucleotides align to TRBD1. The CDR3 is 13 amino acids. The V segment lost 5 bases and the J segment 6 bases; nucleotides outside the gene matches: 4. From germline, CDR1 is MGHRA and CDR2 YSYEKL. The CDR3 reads CASSEQGADGYTF. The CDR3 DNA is TGCGCCAGCAGCGAACAGGGGGCGGATGGCTACACCTTC.

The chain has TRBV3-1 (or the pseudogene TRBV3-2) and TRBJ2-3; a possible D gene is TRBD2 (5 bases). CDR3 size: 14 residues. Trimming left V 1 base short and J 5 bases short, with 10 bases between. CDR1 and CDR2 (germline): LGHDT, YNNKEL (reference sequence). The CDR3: CASSQAIREDTQYF. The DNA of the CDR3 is TGTGCCAGCAGCCAAGCAATCCGGGAAGATACGCAGTATTTT.

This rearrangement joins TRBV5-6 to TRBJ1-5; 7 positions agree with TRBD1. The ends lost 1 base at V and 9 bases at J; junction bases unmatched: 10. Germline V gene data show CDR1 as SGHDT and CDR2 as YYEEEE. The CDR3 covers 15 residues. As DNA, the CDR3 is TGTGCCAGCAGCTTGAGGGGGCAGGGGGTAGGGCCCCAGCATTTT. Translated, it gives CASSLRGQGVGPQHF.

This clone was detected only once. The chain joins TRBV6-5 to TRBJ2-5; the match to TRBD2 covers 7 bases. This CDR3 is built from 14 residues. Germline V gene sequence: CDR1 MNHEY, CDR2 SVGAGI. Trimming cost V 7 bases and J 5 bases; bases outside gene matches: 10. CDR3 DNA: TGTGCCAGCATACGGGGCGGGAGCGGCGAGACCCAGTACTTC. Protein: CASIRGGSGETQYF.